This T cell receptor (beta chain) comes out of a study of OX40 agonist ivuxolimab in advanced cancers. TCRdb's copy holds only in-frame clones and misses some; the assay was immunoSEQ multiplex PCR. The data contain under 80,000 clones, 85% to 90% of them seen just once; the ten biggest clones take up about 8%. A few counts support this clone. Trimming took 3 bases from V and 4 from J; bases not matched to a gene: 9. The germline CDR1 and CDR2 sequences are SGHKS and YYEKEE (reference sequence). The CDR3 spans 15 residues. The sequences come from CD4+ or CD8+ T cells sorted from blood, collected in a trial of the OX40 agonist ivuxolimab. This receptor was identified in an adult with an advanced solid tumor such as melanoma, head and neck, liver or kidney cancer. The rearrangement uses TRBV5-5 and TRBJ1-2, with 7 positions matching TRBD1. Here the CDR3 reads CASSSSGGLVYGYTF. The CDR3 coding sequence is TGTGCCAGCAGCTCGTCAGGGGGGTTGGTCTATGGCTACACCTTC. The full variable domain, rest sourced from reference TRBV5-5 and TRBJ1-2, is DAGVTQSPTHLIKTRGQQVTLRCSPISGHKSVSWYQQVLGQGPQFIFQYYEKEERGRGNFPDRFSARQFPNYSSELNVNALLLGDSALYLCASSSSGGLVYGYTFGSGTRLTVV.